The clone carrying this T cell receptor (beta chain) was found a few times. Its cognate antigen is unknown. The data are from a study of cytomegalovirus exposure and HLA in healthy donors. General study findings and limits: When analyzed later, a missense DCLRE1C variant was found to be linked to TCR beta V- and J-gene trimming.

The germline CDR1 and CDR2 sequences are SGHAT and FQNNGV. V shed 6 bases, J shed 6 bases, and the junction held 7 bases outside the gene matches. This CDR3 contains 14 residues. Primers for the PCR totalled 60 Vbeta and 13 Jbeta. Per the authors' pipeline: Among the unique TCR beta chains that a later analysis counted, around 82 million in all, roughly 11 million were shared. Only in-frame clones appear in the TCRdb table, and some are missing; sequencing was by immunoSEQ multiplex PCR. The DNA gave D and trimming, while V, J and clone size come from that table. The top ten hold roughly 22% of the sample, which has about 120,000 clones, roughly 80% seen once.

This sequence was found in a young man in good health and CMV-seropositive. The specimen sequenced was PBMCs. The chain is built from TRBV11-2 and TRBJ1-5; TRBD1 matches at 8 bases. CDR3 DNA sequence: TGTGCCAGCAGGAGACAGGGGCTCGGTCAGCCCCAGCATTTT. It is translated as CASRRQGLGQPQHF.